This TCR beta chain was profiled in a study of CD8 T cells in ankylosing spondylitis (dated by TCRdb to the late 2010s). Some background on the complete study: To find TCR variants linked to disease, the study profiled T cell receptor beta repertoires in ankylosing spondylitis patients and healthy donors. The full study cohort comprised around 23 ankylosing spondylitis patients and over a hundred healthy donors. Peripheral blood was sampled, and synovial fluid was additionally collected from ankylosing spondylitis patients. The paper as a whole reports these results and caveats: A CD8+ phenotype was shown by the disease-linked clones, which were found at relatively low frequencies in peripheral blood. Some motif variants were previously reported in synovial fluid and blood of reactive arthritis patients, suggesting common disease-initiation mechanisms. The disease-linked clones were reported as significantly enriched in matched synovial fluid samples from ankylosing spondylitis patients. A TCR beta motif of eight highly homologous amino acid variants appeared characteristic of blood from ankylosing spondylitis patients.

TCRdb names Illumina HiSeq 2500 as the instrument used. Quantitative 5'-RACE with molecular barcodes was used to prepare TCR beta libraries. In the original analysis: Disease-linked TCR variants were identified with a new computational method built on a probabilistic model of VDJ rearrangement. TCRdb's own reprocessing of the public reads used fastp at Q25 and MiXCR and kept productive beta chains. Rows merge per CDR3 protein into single entries with the most common DNA and genes. The authors' filters were not applied to this entry. Present in this sample are a few hundred thousand distinct CDR3 sequences, roughly 12% of which were seen just once. The ten largest clones take up under 7.5% of the sample. This clonotype has ten or more counts. Its antigen remains unidentified. No per-base quality is available; no much larger clone lies one base away. Relative to germline, V is 3 bases shorter and J is 8 bases shorter, with 16 bases between their ends. Taken from cysteine to phenylalanine, the CDR3 has 14 residues. The read is trimmed to its CDR3 DNA, 42 bases read in frame from base 1. The germline V gene sets CDR1 to KGHSH and CDR2 to LQKENI.

The chain employs TRBV18 and TRBJ1-2; the D gene is possibly TRBD1, with 5 bases matching. Sample: blood, either unsorted or a sorted T cell fraction (not recorded which). The TCR originated in a male donor with ankylosing spondylitis. The DNA is as follows: TGTGCCAGCTCACCTGACCCACTCAGGGACGGCTACACCTTC. The encoded protein is CASSPDPLRDGYTF.